The entry below gives a single TCR beta chain sequence along with its context. The target antigen is unknown. This sample is part of a study of T cell responses to AZD1222 COVID-19 vaccine. Study results and limitations: Mapped onto spike, vaccine-associated CD4 TCRs spanned it and were dominant at 160-218 and 743-854. Females made up more of the donors, who were largely white British, and clonal diversity may have come out too low. Spike-specific TCR breadth and depth went up after people got two AZD1222 doses.

Assay: immunoSEQ multiplex PCR; the TCRdb copy retains only in-frame clones and omits some. The sample lists 100,000 to 110,000 clones, approximately 87% seen once, with about 16% in the top ten. Looked up from germline, CDR1 is SGHRS and CDR2 is YFSETQ. Trimming removed 3 bases from V and 6 bases from J; junction bases left unmatched: 5. This CDR3 comprises 13 residues. The specimen was peripheral blood, collected on day 0 of AZD1222 vaccination. The rearrangement joins TRBV5-1 to TRBJ1-2; 7 nucleotides agree with TRBD1. The sequence was obtained from an adult in good health. In DNA form, the CDR3 reads TGCGCCAGCAGCTCATCGACAGGGAATGGCTACACCTTC. Its translation: CASSSSTGNGYTF.